These T cell receptor beta chains were read from a single sample in a study of blood T cell repertoires in COVID-19. Clones were sequenced by immunoSEQ multiplex PCR, and TCRdb holds only the in-frame ones, with some missing. Here the sample spans some 260,000 clones, approximately 89% being singletons. The specimen sequenced was peripheral blood. Source of these receptors: a woman in her 70s with COVID-19, enrolled during active disease. Both conserved end residues are part of each CDR3. D genes are given only for firm matches. The size entry is marked missing in some rows and otherwise reads once, few, many or a size class.

d_call | j_call | clone_size | v_call | cdr3_nt | cdr3_aa
NA | TRBJ1-2 | NA | TRBV15 | TGTGCCACCAGCCCAGGGGATCATAACTATGGCTACACCTTC | CATSPGDHNYGYTF
TRBD1 | TRBJ1-2 | NA | TRBV5-4 | TGTGCCAGCAGCTTGCGGGGACAGATGTTCGGGGGCTACACCTTC | CASSLRGQMFGGYTF
TRBD1 | TRBJ2-7 | NA | TRBV7-2 | TGTGCCAGCAGCTCTCAGGGGACAGTCTACGAGCAGTACTTC | CASSSQGTVYEQYF
NA | TRBJ2-7 | NA | TRBV3-1/TRBV3-2 | TGTGCCAGCAGCCTTTTAAGCCACGAGCAGTACTTC | CASSLLSHEQYF
NA | TRBJ1-4 | few | TRBV6-6 | TGTGCCAGCACTGAGGGCCCGAACGGAAAACTGTTTTTT | CASTEGPNGKLFF
NA | TRBJ2-7 | NA | TRBV19 | TGTGCCAGTACGGGTGGGTCCTACAACGAGCAGTACTTC | CASTGGSYNEQYF
NA | TRBJ2-7 | NA | TRBV6-5 | TGTGCCAGCAGGCGTCCCAATTATGAGCAGTACTTC | CASRRPNYEQYF
NA | TRBJ2-7 | NA | TRBV7-8 | TGTGCCAGCAGCTTAGCGGGCAGAGGGCATGGCGAGCAGTACTTC | CASSLAGRGHGEQYF
NA | TRBJ1-5 | NA | TRBV28 | TGTGCCAGCAGTTTATCTGTAGGGGGAAGCAATCAGCCCCAGCATTTT | CASSLSVGGSNQPQHF
NA | TRBJ2-7 | few | TRBV11-3 | TGTGCCAGCAGCTTATTGCGGACCTACGAGCAGTACTTC | CASSLLRTYEQYF
TRBD1 | TRBJ2-1 | NA | TRBV11-2 | TGTGCCAGCAGCCAACGACCGACAGGGGAAGAGCAGTTCTTC | CASSQRPTGEEQFF
NA | TRBJ1-1 | NA | TRBV12-3/TRBV12-4 | TGTGCCAGCACCGAGACAGGCCTTGAAGCTTTCTTT | CASTETGLEAFF
TRBD2 | TRBJ2-1 | NA | TRBV27 | TGTGCCAGCAGTTCCCCCCACAGCGGGAGGGGTAGGAATGAGCAGTTCTTC | CASSSPHSGRGRNEQFF
NA | TRBJ2-7 | once | TRBV7-2 | TGTGCCAGCAGCTATGCGGGCCCTAGTTACGAGCAGTACTTC | CASSYAGPSYEQYF